Each of the 13 T cell receptor beta chains below was sequenced from the same sample in a study of OX40 agonist ivuxolimab in advanced cancers. Profiling relied on immunoSEQ multiplex PCR, and the TCRdb table lists in-frame clones only, not all of them. The data hold about 69,000 clones, with 80% to 90% observed a single time. The sample in question was CD4+ or CD8+ T cells sorted from blood, obtained in a trial of the OX40 agonist ivuxolimab. These TCRs come from an adult with an advanced solid tumor such as melanoma, head and neck, liver or kidney cancer.

The chain joins TRBV29-1 to TRBJ2-1, with 15 bases matching TRBD2. The CDR3 covers 15 residues. CDR1 SQVTM and CDR2 ANQGSEA come from the germline V gene. Germline trimming cut 7 bases from V and 4 bases from J; bases unmatched to any gene: 5. CDR3 region: CSGEGLAGGYNEQFF. The CDR3 bases are TGCAGCGGGGAGGGACTAGCGGGGGGATACAATGAGCAGTTCTTC.

This sequence joins TRBV5-6 and TRBJ2-1, with TRBD1 matching over 8 bases. Germline V gives CDR1 SGHDT, CDR2 YYEEEE. The CDR3 sequence is 15 residues long. Trimming took 2 bases from V and 13 from J; bases not matched to a gene: 14. The CDR3 sequence is CASSLRQGLYKGQFF. As DNA, the CDR3 is TGTGCCAGCAGCTTAAGACAGGGGCTCTACAAAGGACAGTTCTTC.

Written as DNA, the CDR3 is TGTGCCAGTAGTCACACAGGGGGTTCCCACAATGAGCAGTTCTTC. Protein: CASSHTGGSHNEQFF. This chain uses TRBV19 with TRBJ2-1, with 8 bases lining up with TRBD1. Germline V gene data show CDR1 as LNHDA and CDR2 as SQIVND (reference sequence). The V and J ends lost 5 bases and 5 bases, in that order; junction bases with no gene match: 8. The CDR3 loop spans 15 amino acids.

The gene calls are TRBV28 and TRBJ2-7, with 7 nucleotides matching TRBD2. Trimming took 4 bases from V and 0 from J; bases not matched to a gene: 6. The CDR3 loop spans 15 amino acids. Per the germline V gene, CDR1 is MDHEN and CDR2 is SYDVKM. This CDR3 is CASSSGLDSSYEQYF. The CDR3 bases are TGTGCCAGCAGTTCAGGACTAGACAGCTCCTACGAGCAGTACTTC.

The J gene is TRBJ1-4, the V gene TRBV2; no clear D gene. The CDR3 runs 15 residues. V was pared by 3 bases and J by 4 bases, with 12 bases between. CDR1 SNHLY and CDR2 FYNNEI come from the germline V gene. The CDR3 nucleotides read TGTGCCAGCAGTGATCTAGGACGCCTTAATGAAAAACTGTTTTTT. Amino acid sequence: CASSDLGRLNEKLFF.

V is TRBV9 and J is TRBJ2-1; no definite D call. Germline V gene data show CDR1 as SGDLS and CDR2 as YYNGEE. Trimming shortened V by 0 bases and J by 2 bases, and 6 bases separated the two germline ends. The CDR3 covers 14 residues. In DNA, the CDR3 is TGTGCCAGCAGCGTAGGCAGTACCTACAATGAGCAGTTCTTC. Amino acids: CASSVGSTYNEQFF.

This chain uses TRBV27 with TRBJ1-3, with 7 bases aligning to TRBD1. Germline-derived CDR1 and CDR2 are MNHEY and SMNVEV (reference sequence). The CDR3 totals 15 residues. V lost 3 bases, J lost 0 bases, and 2 bases stayed unmatched. The CDR3 DNA sequence: TGTGCCAGCAGTTTGGACAGGAGCTCTGGAAACACCATATATTTT. It specifies CASSLDRSSGNTIYF.

The chain joins TRBV25-1 to TRBJ2-5; no clear D gene. With the DNA end fitting TRBJ2-7 better, the J assignment may be wrong. The germline V gene encodes CDR1 MGHDK and CDR2 SYGVNS. The CDR3 extends over 11 amino acids. The CDR3, as DNA: TGTGCCAGCAGCGACGGCTACGAGCAGTACTTC. Translation gives CASSDGYEQYF.

The chain combines TRBV5-1 with TRBJ2-3; 11 positions match TRBD2. V lost 4 bases to trimming and J lost 2 bases; unmatched junction nucleotides: 9. CDR1 is SGHRS, CDR2 YFSETQ, per germline. The CDR3 covers 17 residues. For the CDR3, the DNA is TGCGCCAGCAGCCTGCGGCTAGCGGGGGGAATCACAGATACGCAGTATTTT. It yields the protein CASSLRLAGGITDTQYF.

This chain links TRBV5-4 with TRBJ2-7, with D maybe TRBD1 (5 bases). In germline, CDR1 is SGHNT, CDR2 YYREEE (reference sequence). The CDR3 length is 16 residues. V lost 0 bases, J lost 3 bases, and 16 bases lay in between. The CDR3 nucleotides read TGTGCCAGCAGCTTGGTACCGGCAGGGAAACTCTACGAGCAGTACTTC. It yields the protein CASSLVPAGKLYEQYF.

DNA of the CDR3: TGTGCCAGCAGTGGGACGCCCCGACAGGGAGAAAAACTGTTTTTT. Translating it yields CASSGTPRQGEKLFF. J is TRBJ1-4 and V is TRBV27, with 7 bases identical to TRBD1. There are 15 residues in the CDR3. The germline CDR1 and CDR2 sequences are MNHEY and SMNVEV (reference sequence). Trimming at V came to 5 bases and at J to 8 bases, leaving 11 bases not matched to a gene.

The chain has TRBV9 and TRBJ1-5; D is possibly TRBD1 (5 bases). The CDR3 runs 14 residues. Germline CDR1 SGDLS, CDR2 YYNGEE. Trimming shortened V by 0 bases and J by 7 bases, and 11 bases separated the two germline ends. CDR3 in amino acids: CASSVGGSGQPQHF. The CDR3 nucleotides read TGTGCCAGCAGCGTAGGGGGGTCAGGGCAGCCCCAGCATTTT.

This chain connects TRBV30 to TRBJ1-2; D is ambiguous. Deletions cut 8 bases from V and 6 bases from J, with 7 bases between. Germline V gene sequence: CDR1 GTSNPN, CDR2 SVGIG (reference sequence). The CDR3 runs to 9 residues. The CDR3 region is CAVSDGYTF. DNA of the CDR3: TGTGCCGTATCGGATGGCTACACCTTC.